This T cell receptor (beta chain) was sequenced for a study of cytomegalovirus exposure and HLA in healthy donors. Likely unrecorded immune exposures existed in these nominally healthy donors. V shed 2 bases and J shed 4 bases, with 8 bases lying between them. The CDR3 extends over 13 amino acids. Germline-derived CDR1 and CDR2 are MNHEY and SVGAGI. The PCR was carried out with 60 Vbeta primers and 13 Jbeta primers. Libraries were prepared by immunoSEQ multiplex PCR; TCRdb keeps only in-frame clonotypes and omits some of them. The sample shows roughly 140,000 clones, 60% to 85% of them seen only once.

Sequenced: PBMCs. The origin of this receptor is a man in his forties or fifties in good health and CMV-seropositive. This chain links TRBV6-5 with TRBJ1-1; D may be TRBD1 (5 bases). The CDR3 sequence is CASSYGTSTEAFF. CDR3 nucleotides: TGTGCCAGCAGTTACGGGACTTCCACTGAAGCTTTCTTT.